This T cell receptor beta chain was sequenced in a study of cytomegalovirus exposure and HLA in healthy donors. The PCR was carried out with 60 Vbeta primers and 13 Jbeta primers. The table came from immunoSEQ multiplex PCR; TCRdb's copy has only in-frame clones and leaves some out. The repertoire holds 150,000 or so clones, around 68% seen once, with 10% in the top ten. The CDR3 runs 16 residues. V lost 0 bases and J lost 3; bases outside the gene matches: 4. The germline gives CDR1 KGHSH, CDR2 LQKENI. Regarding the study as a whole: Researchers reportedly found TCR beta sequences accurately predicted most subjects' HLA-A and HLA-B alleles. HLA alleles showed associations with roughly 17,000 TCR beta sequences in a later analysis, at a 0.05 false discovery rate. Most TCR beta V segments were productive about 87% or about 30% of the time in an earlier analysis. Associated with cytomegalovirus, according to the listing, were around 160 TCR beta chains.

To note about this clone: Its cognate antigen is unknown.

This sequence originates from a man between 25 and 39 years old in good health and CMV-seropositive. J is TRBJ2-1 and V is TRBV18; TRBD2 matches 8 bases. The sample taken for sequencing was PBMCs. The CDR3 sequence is CASSPPSAGVYNEQFF. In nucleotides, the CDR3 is TGTGCCAGCTCACCACCTTCAGCGGGAGTCTACAATGAGCAGTTCTTC.